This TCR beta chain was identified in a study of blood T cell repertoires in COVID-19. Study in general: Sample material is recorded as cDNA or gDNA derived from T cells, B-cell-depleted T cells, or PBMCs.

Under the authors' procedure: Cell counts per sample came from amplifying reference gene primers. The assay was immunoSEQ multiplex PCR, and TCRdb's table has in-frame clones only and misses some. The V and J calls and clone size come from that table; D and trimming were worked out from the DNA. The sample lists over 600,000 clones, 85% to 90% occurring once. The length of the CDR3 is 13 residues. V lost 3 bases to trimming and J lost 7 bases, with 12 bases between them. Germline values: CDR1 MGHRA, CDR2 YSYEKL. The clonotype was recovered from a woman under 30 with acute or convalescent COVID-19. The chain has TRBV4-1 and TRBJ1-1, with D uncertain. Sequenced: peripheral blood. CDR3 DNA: TGCGCCAGCAGCCATCCCGTCAGGAATGAAGCTTTCTTT. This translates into CASSHPVRNEAFF.